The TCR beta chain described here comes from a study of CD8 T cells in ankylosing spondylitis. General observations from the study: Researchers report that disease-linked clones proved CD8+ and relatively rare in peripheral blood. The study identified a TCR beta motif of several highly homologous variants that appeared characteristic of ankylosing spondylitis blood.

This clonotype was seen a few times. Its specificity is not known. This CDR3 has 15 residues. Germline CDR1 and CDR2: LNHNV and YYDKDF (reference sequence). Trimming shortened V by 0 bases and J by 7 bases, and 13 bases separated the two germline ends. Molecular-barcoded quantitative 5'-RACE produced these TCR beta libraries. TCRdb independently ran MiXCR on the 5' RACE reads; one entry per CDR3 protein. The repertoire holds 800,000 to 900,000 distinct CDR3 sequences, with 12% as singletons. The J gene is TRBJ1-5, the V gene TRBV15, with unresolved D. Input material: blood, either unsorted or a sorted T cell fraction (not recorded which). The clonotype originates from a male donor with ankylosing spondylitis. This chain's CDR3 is CATSRDRRIGQPQHF. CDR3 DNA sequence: TGTGCCACCAGCAGAGATCGCCGGATTGGCCAGCCCCAGCATTTT.